This T cell receptor beta chain was obtained from a study of blood T cells in healthy people across ages. As for the study in general: The capture of about one barcoded beta molecule per two T cells was achieved by template switching.

As to this clonotype: As yet, its antigen is unknown.

The CDR3 is 12 amino acids. Germline CDR1 DFQATT, CDR2 SNEGSKA (reference sequence). The ends were cut back, 3 bases at V and 9 bases at J, with 12 bases in the middle. The second PCR ran roughly 7 to 12 cycles with a sample-barcoded 5' primer and J-beta primers. One entry per CDR3 protein results from TCRdb running MiXCR on the 5' RACE reads. Of some 1.7 million distinct CDR3 sequences listed, roughly 30% were seen once; the top ten hold 7.7%. General study points: Underestimates were what the diversity estimates from one million T cells were considered to be.

What was sequenced was blood. The clonotype comes from a woman aged 25-40 years in good health. The chain carries TRBV20-1 and TRBJ2-1, with D possibly being TRBD2 (5 bases). The CDR3 DNA sequence: TGCAGTGCTAGGCCGGGGTACGGTGAGCAGTTCTTC. Protein product: CSARPGYGEQFF.